These 10 T cell receptor beta chains originate from one sample sequenced in a study of Graves' ophthalmopathy and Graves' hyperthyroidism. Beta-chain TCR CDR3 regions were amplified from RNA transcripts. Following a first-round RT-PCR that used HTBI primers, a second-round multiplex PCR was carried out. TCRdb redid the calling of the multiplex PCR reads with MiXCR, one entry per CDR3 protein. The data contain over 450,000 distinct CDR3 sequences, about an eighth of them singletons. The specimen was blood. The receptors originated from a woman aged 25 to 39 with Graves' ophthalmopathy.

Many counts were recorded for this clonotype. The CDR3 loop is CASRPQGVPNSPLHF. DNA for the CDR3: TGTGCCAGCAGACCACAGGGGGTCCCTAATTCACCCCTCCACTTT. The chain links TRBV27 to TRBJ1-6, with TRBD1 matching over 8 bases. Germline CDR1 reads MNHEY; CDR2 reads SMNVEV (reference sequence). The CDR3 loop spans 15 amino acids. The V segment lost 6 bases and the J segment 6 bases; nucleotides outside the gene matches: 7.

This clonotype was picked up many times. The V and J genes are TRBV6-2 or TRBV6-3 and TRBJ2-2, with 7 bases lining up with TRBD2. Germline V CDR1 and CDR2: MNHEY, SVGEGT. The CDR3 is 18 amino acids. The J segment lost 3 bases and the V segment lost 7 bases, leaving 17 bases of the junction unmatched. The CDR3 DNA reads TGTGCCAGCATTCTAAGACTAAGGGGAGGGTTGTACACCGGGGAGCTGTTTTTT. Its protein product is CASILRLRGGLYTGELFF.

As to this clonotype: A read error is possible here, since a much larger clone lies one base away. The chain carries TRBV7-9 and TRBJ1-6; D gene ambiguous. The CDR3 sequence is 14 residues long. CDR1 and CDR2 (germline): SEHNR, FQNEAQ (reference sequence). The CDR3 DNA reads as TGTGCCAGCAGCCCTCTTGCGGGTGGTTCACACCTCCACTTT. This codes for CASSPLAGGSHLHF.

The chain joins TRBV5-6 to TRBJ1-1, with D tentatively TRBD1 (5 bases). The CDR3 contains 16 residues. V was cut by 4 bases and J by 3 bases, with 19 bases left in between. Germline CDR1 and CDR2: SGHDT and YYEEEE. CDR3: CASSPRIWGTDTEAFF. The CDR3 region has the DNA TGTGCCAGCAGCCCGCGCATTTGGGGCACGGACACTGAAGCTTTCTTT.

V usage is TRBV14 and J usage is TRBJ2-7, with 14 bases identical to TRBD2. The CDR3 is 17 amino acids. V lost 2 bases to trimming and J lost 4 bases; unmatched junction nucleotides: 7. Looked up from germline, CDR1 is SGHDN and CDR2 is FVKESK. This CDR3 is CASSQQTGTSGRYEQYF. The DNA for the CDR3 is TGTGCCAGCAGCCAACAAACCGGGACTAGCGGGAGATACGAGCAGTACTTC.

The V and J genes are TRBV6-1 and TRBJ1-2, with no clear D. The CDR3 totals 14 residues. Between the trimmed V and J ends, which lost 4 bases and 8 bases, there was a span of 17 bases. Germline values: CDR1 MNHNS, CDR2 SASEGT. The CDR3 region is CASSGIGPTVGYTF. The CDR3 coding sequence is TGTGCCAGCAGTGGAATAGGCCCCACGGTCGGCTACACCTTC.

This clonotype has just a few counts. This chain uses TRBV5-1 with TRBJ2-2, with D unclear. Per germline, CDR1 SGHRS and CDR2 YFSETQ. Trimming stripped 4 bases from V and 6 bases from J, with 13 bases between. The length of the CDR3 is 14 residues. The CDR3 nucleotides read TGCGCCAGCAGCCCTGTATTAACGGCCGGGGAGCTGTTTTTT. Encoded protein: CASSPVLTAGELFF.

This clonotype was counted many times. The rearrangement links TRBV29-1 to TRBJ1-1, with 7 nucleotides matching TRBD1. Germline CDR1 is SQVTM and CDR2 is ANQGSEA. After removal of 0 bases from V and 6 bases from J, the junction contained 10 bases not matched to a gene. The CDR3 sequence is 15 residues long. Written as DNA, the CDR3 is TGCAGCGTTGAAGATATAACAGGGGAGTACGCTGAAGCTTTCTTT. Encoded protein: CSVEDITGEYAEAFF. The whole variable domain, filled in from reference TRBV29-1 and TRBJ1-1, reads SAVISQKPSRDICQRGTSLTIQCQVDSQVTMMFWYRQQPGQSLTLIATANQGSEATYESGFVIDKFPISRPNLTFSTLTVSNMSPEDSSIYLCSVEDITGEYAEAFFGQGTRLTVV.

This clonotype has only a few counts. The chain carries TRBV19 and TRBJ1-2; 7 nucleotides match TRBD1. This CDR3 spans 14 amino acids. Germline trimming cut 3 bases from V and 2 bases from J; bases unmatched to any gene: 3. Germline CDR1 LNHDA, CDR2 SQIVND (reference sequence). The CDR3 loop is CASSMSGQNYGYTF. The CDR3 DNA sequence: TGTGCCAGTAGTATGTCGGGACAGAACTATGGCTACACCTTC.

Ten or more counts support this clonotype. The V call is TRBV12-3 or TRBV12-4, the J call TRBJ1-3; possible D gene TRBD1, 5 bases. Trimming took off 1 base at V and 3 bases at J, with 10 bases between the two ends. This CDR3 comprises 15 residues. CDR3 sequence reads: CASSLGWGNGNTIYF. In DNA, the CDR3 is TGTGCCAGCAGTTTAGGCTGGGGGAATGGAAACACCATATATTTT.